This T cell receptor beta chain was profiled in a study of neoadjuvant anti-PD-1 for oral cavity cancer. Study-wide context: Patients without progression got a fourth dose around day 43.

Data came from immunoSEQ multiplex PCR; TCRdb stores just in-frame clones and leaves some out. Here the sample spans tens of thousands of clones, 80% to 90% being singletons. Stage II-IVA oral cavity squamous cell carcinoma was new and untreated by systemic or radiation therapy. These oral cavity squamous cell carcinomas were HPV-negative and locally advanced. Between the trimmed V and J ends, which lost 4 bases and 4 bases, there was a span of 11 bases. The CDR3 runs to 13 residues. The germline CDR1 and CDR2 sequences are SGHDT and YYEEEE. The chain uses TRBV5-6 and TRBJ1-2; D might be TRBD1 (6 bases). This TCR derives from a person aged 35-79 years with oral cavity squamous cell carcinoma. The sequences come from PBMCs, collected before nivolumab (anti-PD-1) treatment. CDR3 nucleotides: TGTGCCAGCAGCCTACAGGGTCTCTATGGCTACACCTTC. This translates into CASSLQGLYGYTF.